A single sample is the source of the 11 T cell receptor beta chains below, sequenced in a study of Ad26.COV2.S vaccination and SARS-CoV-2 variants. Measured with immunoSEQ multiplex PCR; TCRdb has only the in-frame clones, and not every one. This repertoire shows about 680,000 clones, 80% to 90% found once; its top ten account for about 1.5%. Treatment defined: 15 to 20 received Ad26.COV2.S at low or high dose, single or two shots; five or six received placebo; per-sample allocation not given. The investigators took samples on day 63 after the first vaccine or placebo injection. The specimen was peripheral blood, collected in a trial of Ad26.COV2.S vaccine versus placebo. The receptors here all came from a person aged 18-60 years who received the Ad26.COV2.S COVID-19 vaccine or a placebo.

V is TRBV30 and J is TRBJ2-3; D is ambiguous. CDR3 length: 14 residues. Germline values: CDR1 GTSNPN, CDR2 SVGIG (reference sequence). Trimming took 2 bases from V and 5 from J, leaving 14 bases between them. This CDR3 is CAWSTGVVGDTQYF. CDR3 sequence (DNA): TGTGCCTGGAGTACTGGGGTAGTGGGAGATACGCAGTATTTT.

CDR3 sequence (DNA): TGTGCCAGCAGCCCCCCGAAGGGTTTATGGAACACCGGGGAGCTGTTTTTT. Protein: CASSPPKGLWNTGELFF. This chain uses TRBV7-2 with TRBJ2-2; the D is unclear. The germline V gene has CDR1 SGHTA and CDR2 FQGNSA. This CDR3 is built from 17 residues. V lost 5 bases and J lost 1, with 17 bases in between.

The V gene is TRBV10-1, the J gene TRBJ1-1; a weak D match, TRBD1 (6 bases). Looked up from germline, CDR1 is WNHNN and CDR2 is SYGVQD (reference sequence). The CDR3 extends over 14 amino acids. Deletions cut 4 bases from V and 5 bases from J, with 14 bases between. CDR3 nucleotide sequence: TGCGCCAGCAGTGTAGGGGGGACGAATACTGAAGCTTTCTTT. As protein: CASSVGGTNTEAFF.

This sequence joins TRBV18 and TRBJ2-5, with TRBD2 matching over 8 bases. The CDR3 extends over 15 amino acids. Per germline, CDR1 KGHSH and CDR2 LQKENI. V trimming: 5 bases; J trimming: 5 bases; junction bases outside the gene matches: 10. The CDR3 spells CASSSRAGGFETQYF. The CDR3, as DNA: TGTGCCAGCTCATCTCGGGCGGGGGGCTTTGAGACCCAGTACTTC.

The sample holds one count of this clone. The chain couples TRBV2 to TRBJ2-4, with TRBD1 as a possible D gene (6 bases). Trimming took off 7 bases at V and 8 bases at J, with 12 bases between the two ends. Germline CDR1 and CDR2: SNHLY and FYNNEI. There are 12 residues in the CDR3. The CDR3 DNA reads TGTGCCAGCAAGGGGGAAGGGTACATTCAGTACTTC. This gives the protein CASKGEGYIQYF.

DNA of the CDR3: TGCGCCAGCAGCTCCCCAAGGGGGGTCAGCACAGATACGCAGTATTTT. Translation gives CASSSPRGVSTDTQYF. This chain connects TRBV5-1 to TRBJ2-3, with D perhaps matching TRBD1 or TRBD2 (6 bases each). This CDR3 contains 16 residues. The germline V and J ends were trimmed by 3 bases and 0 bases, with 14 bases remaining between them. Per germline, CDR1 SGHRS and CDR2 YFSETQ.

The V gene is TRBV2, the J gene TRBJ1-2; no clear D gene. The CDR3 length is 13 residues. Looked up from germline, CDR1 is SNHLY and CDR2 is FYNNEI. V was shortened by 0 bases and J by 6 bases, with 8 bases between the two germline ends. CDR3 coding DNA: TGTGCCAGCAGTGAAGCACGGTCCCATGGCTACACCTTC. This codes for CASSEARSHGYTF.

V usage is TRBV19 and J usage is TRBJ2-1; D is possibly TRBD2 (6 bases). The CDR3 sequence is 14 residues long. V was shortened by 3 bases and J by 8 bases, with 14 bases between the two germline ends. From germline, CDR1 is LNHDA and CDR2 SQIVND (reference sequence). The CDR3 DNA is TGTGCCAGTAGTATGATTCGGGGGTATGATGAGCAGTTCTTC. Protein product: CASSMIRGYDEQFF.

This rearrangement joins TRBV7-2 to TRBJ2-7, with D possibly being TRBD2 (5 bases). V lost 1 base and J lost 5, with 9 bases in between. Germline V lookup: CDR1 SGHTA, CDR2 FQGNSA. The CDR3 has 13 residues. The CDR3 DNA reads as TGTGCCAGCAGCTTAGGACGGGATCACGAGCAGTACTTC. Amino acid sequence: CASSLGRDHEQYF.

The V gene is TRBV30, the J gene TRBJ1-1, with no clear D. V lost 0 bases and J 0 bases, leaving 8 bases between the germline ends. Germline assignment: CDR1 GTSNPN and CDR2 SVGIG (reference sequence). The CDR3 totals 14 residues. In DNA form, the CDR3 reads TGTGCCTGGAGTGTGGGAAACCTGAACACTGAAGCTTTCTTT. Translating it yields CAWSVGNLNTEAFF.

CDR3 bases: TGTGCCAGCAGCCGCACAGGTCTGGGTGATGAAAAACTGTTTTTT. Translation gives CASSRTGLGDEKLFF. This sequence joins TRBV6-5 and TRBJ1-4, with D maybe TRBD1 (5 bases). Trimming took off 6 bases at V and 6 bases at J, with 17 bases between the two ends. CDR3 length: 15 residues. Germline CDR1 and CDR2: MNHEY and SVGAGI.